This TCR beta chain is drawn from a study of tissue T cells after allogeneic stem cell transplantation. The study, taken as a whole, reports: Tissue-detected TCR repertoire was only partly captured by blood and spleen T cells.

Measured with immunoSEQ multiplex PCR; TCRdb has only the in-frame clones, and not every one. The profile shows tens of thousands of clones, approximately 72% of them singletons. Notes on this clone: The antigen remains unidentified. The gene symbols are mouse symbols.

Sequencing was performed on spleen. The clonotype comes from a female BALB/c mouse in good health. Mouse strain MHC haplotype: H2-d.

Partial CDR3 DNA: TGTGCTAGCAGCTCAGACAGGGGGCGAGGGGCTGAGCAGTTC. Translated: CASSSDRGRGAEQF. The entire CDR3 reads CASSSDRGRGAEQFF. The chain has TRBV29 and TRBJ2-1, with TRBD1 identical over 10 bases. The read falls 1 residue short of the CDR3 end, and the missing part is taken from the germline J gene. The CDR3 is made up of 15 amino acids. The V and J ends lost 6 bases and 7 bases, in that order; junction bases with no gene match: 9. The germline CDR1 and CDR2 sequences are MSHET and SYDVDS.